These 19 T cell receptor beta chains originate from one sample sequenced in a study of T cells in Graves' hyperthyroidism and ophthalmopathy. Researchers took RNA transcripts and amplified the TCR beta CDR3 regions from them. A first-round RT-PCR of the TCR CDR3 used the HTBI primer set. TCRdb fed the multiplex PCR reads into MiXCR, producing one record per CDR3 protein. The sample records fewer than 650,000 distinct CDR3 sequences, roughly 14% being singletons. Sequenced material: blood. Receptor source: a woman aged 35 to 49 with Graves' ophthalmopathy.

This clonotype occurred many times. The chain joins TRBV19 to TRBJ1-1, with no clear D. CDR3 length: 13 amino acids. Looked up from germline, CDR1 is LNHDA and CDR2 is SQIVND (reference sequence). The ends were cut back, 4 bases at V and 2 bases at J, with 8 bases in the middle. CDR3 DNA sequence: TGTGCCAGTAGTACTGACCTTAACACTGAAGCTTTCTTT. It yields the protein CASSTDLNTEAFF.

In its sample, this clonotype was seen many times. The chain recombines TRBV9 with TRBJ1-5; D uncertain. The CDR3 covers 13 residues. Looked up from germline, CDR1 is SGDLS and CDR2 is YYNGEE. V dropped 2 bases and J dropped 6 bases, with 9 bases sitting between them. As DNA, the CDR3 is TGTGCCAGCAGCGTCTCAGGTGCTCAGCCCCAGCATTTT. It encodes CASSVSGAQPQHF.

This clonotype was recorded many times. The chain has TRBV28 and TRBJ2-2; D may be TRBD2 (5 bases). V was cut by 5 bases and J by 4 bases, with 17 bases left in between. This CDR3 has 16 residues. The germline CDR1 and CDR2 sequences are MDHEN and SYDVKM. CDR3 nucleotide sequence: TGTGCCAGCAGTACACTGAGGGCCATTTCCACCGGGGAGCTGTTTTTT. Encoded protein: CASSTLRAISTGELFF. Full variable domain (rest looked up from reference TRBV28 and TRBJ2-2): DVKVTQSSRYLVKRTGEKVFLECVQDMDHENMFWYRQDPGLGLRLIYFSYDVKMKEKGDIPEGYSVSREKKERFSLILESASTNQTSMYLCASSTLRAISTGELFFGEGSRLTVL.

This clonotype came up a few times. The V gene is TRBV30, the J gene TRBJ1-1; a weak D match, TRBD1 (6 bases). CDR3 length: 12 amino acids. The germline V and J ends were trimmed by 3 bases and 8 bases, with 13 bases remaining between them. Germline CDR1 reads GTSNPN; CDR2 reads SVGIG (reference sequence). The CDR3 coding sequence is TGTGCCTGGAGCGCGACAGGTATCGAAGCTTTCTTT. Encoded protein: CAWSATGIEAFF.

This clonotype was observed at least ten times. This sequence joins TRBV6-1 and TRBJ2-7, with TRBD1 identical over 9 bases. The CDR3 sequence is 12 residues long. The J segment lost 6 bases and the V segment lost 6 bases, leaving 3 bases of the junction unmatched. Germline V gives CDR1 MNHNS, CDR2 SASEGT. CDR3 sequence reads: CASRQGAREQYF. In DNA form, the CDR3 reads TGTGCCAGCAGACAGGGGGCTCGCGAGCAGTACTTC.

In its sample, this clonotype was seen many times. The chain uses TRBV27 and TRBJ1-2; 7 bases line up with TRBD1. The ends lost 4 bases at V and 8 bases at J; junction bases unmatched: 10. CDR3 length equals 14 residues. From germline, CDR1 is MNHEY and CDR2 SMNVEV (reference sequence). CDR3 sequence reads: CASSWAGGTRGYTF. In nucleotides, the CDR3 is TGTGCCAGCAGTTGGGCAGGGGGGACTCGGGGCTACACCTTC.

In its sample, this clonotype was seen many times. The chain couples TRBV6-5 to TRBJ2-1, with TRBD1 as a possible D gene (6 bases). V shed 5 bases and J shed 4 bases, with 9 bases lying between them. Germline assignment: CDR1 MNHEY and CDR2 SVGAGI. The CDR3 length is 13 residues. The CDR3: CASSPGQYNEQFF. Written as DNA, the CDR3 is TGTGCCAGCAGTCCCGGACAGTACAATGAGCAGTTCTTC.

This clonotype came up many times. As DNA, the CDR3 is TGTGCCAGCAGGGCCCGAAGCGGGGCTAGCTCCTACGAGCAGTACTTC. This encodes CASRARSGASSYEQYF. The chain joins TRBV6-1 to TRBJ2-7, with 7 bases aligning to TRBD2. This CDR3 has 16 residues. Germline V CDR1 and CDR2: MNHNS, SASEGT. V trimming: 6 bases; J trimming: 0 bases; junction bases outside the gene matches: 11.

The CDR3 coding sequence is TGTGCCAGCAGTGGATCTTGGACAGGGGGCTCTTACGAGCAGTACTTC. Its protein is CASSGSWTGGSYEQYF. The chain uses TRBV28 and TRBJ2-7; 11 positions agree with TRBD1. Germline CDR1 MDHEN, CDR2 SYDVKM. Unmatched junction bases numbered 10, after V lost 5 bases and J lost 4 bases. The CDR3 covers 16 residues.

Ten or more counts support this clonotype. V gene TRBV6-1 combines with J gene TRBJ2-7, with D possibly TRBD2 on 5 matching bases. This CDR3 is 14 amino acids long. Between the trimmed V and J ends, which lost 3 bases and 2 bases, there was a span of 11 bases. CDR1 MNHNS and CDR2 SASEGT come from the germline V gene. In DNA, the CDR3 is TGTGCCAGCAGTGACCGGGGTACTGCCTACGAGCAGTACTTC. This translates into CASSDRGTAYEQYF.

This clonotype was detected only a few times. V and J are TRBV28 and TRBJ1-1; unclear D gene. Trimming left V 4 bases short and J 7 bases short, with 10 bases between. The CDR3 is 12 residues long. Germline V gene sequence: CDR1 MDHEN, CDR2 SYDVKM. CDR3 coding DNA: TGTGCCAGCAGTTCAGCAGCCTTTGAAGCTTTCTTT. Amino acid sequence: CASSSAAFEAFF. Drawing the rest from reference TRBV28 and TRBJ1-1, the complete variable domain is DVKVTQSSRYLVKRTGEKVFLECVQDMDHENMFWYRQDPGLGLRLIYFSYDVKMKEKGDIPEGYSVSREKKERFSLILESASTNQTSMYLCASSSAAFEAFFGQGTRLTVV.

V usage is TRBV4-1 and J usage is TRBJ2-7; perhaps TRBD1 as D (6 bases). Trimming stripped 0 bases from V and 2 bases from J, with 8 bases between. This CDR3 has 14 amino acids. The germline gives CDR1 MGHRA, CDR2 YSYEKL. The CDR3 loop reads CASSQDQGTYEQYF. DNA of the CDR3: TGCGCCAGCAGCCAAGATCAGGGGACCTACGAGCAGTACTTC.

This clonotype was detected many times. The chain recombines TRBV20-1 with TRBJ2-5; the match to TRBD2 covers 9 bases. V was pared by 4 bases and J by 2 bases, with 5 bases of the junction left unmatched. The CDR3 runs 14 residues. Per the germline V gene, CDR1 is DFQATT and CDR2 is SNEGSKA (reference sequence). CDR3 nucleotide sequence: TGCAGTGCTATTCGACTAGCGGATCAAGAGACCCAGTACTTC. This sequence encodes CSAIRLADQETQYF.

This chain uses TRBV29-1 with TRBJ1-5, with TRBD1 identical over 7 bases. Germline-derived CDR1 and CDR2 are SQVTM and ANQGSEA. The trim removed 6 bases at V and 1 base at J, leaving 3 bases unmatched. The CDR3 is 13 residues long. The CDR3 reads CSVRGRSNQPQHF. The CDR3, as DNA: TGCAGCGTAAGGGGGCGAAGCAATCAGCCCCAGCATTTT.

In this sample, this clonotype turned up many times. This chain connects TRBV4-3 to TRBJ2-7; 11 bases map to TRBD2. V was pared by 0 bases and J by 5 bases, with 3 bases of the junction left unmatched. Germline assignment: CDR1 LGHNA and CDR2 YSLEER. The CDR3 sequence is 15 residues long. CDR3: CASSQDLAGGNEQYF. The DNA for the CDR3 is TGCGCCAGCAGCCAAGACCTAGCGGGAGGCAACGAGCAGTACTTC.

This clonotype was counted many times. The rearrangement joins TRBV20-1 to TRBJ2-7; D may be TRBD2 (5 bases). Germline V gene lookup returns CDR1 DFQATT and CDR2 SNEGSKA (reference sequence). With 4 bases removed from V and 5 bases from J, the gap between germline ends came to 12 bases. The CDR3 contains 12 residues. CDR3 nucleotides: TGCAGTGCTACCACGACCGGGAACGAGCAGTACTTC. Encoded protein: CSATTTGNEQYF.

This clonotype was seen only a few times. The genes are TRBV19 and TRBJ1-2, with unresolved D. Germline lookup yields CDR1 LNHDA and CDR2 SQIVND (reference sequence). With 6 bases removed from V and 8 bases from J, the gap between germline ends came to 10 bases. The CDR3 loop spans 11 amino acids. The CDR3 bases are TGTGCCAGTAGGATGGGATCCGGCTACACCTTC. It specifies CASRMGSGYTF.

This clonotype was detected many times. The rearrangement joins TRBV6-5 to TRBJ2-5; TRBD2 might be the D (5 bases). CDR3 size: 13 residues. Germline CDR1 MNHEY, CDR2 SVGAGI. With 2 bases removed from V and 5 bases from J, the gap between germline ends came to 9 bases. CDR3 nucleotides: TGTGCCAGCAGTTACGAGGGTTTCGAGACCCAGTACTTC. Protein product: CASSYEGFETQYF.

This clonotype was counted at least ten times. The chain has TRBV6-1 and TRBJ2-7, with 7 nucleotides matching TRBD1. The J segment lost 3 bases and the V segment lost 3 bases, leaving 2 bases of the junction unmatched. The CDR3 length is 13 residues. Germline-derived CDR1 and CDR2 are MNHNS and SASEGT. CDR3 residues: CASSETGFYEQYF. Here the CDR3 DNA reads TGTGCCAGCAGTGAGACAGGGTTCTACGAGCAGTACTTC.